This is a list of T cell receptor beta chains from one sample in a study of control samples from healthy donors and cancer patients. Sequencing used immunoSEQ multiplex PCR; TCRdb keeps in-frame clones, though not all of them. The sample contains about 88,000 clones, over 90% of which appear only once. Specimen: blood. The receptors here all came from a man younger than 30 in good health. CDR3s include the opening cysteine and the closing phenylalanine or tryptophan. D genes are given only for firm matches. For some rows the clone size is stated as once, few or many, or as a class when expanded; others skip it.

>NA|NA|TRBJ1-1|TRBV5-1
TGCGCCAGCAGCTTGCATCGGCAGGGAATGAACACTGAAGCTTTCTTT
CASSLHRQGMNTEAFF
>NA|TRBD1|TRBJ1-2|TRBV19
TGTGCCAGTATCGGGCACCGGGACAGGGAGTATGATGGCTACACCTTC
CASIGHRDREYDGYTF
>NA|TRBD2|TRBJ2-2|TRBV13
TGTGCCAGCAGCTTTCCCAGCGGGAGGGCCACCGGGGAGCTGTTTTTT
CASSFPSGRATGELFF
>NA|TRBD1|TRBJ1-5|TRBV4-1
TGCGCCAGCAGGGAAACAGGGGGCCGCAATCAGCCCCAGCATTTT
CASRETGGRNQPQHF
>NA|NA|TRBJ2-1|TRBV5-4
TGTGCCAGCAGCCCACCCCCAGGACTGAGCTCCTACAATGAGCAGTTCTTC
CASSPPPGLSSYNEQFF
>NA|TRBD1|TRBJ2-7|TRBV11-1
TGTGCCAGCAGCCGCGGACAGGGGTACTACGAGCAGTACTTC
CASSRGQGYYEQYF
>NA|NA|TRBJ1-4|TRBV13
TGTGCCAGCAGCTCCACCGATAAGGGGACGGCTGAAAAACTGTTTTTT
CASSSTDKGTAEKLFF
>NA|NA|TRBJ1-2|TRBV5-4
TGTGCCAGCAAATTCGGCAGGGAGGGGGTGAATCGGGGCTACACCTTC
CASKFGREGVNRGYTF
>NA|TRBD2|TRBJ2-3|TRBV7-2
TGTGCCAGCAGCCTAGCGGGAGTCGTCGATACGCAGTATTTT
CASSLAGVVDTQYF
>NA|TRBD1|TRBJ1-4|TRBV5-4
TGTGCCAGCAGCGTCGGACAGGGGATCCGAAGGTCGGAAAAACTGTTTTTT
CASSVGQGIRRSEKLFF
>NA|NA|TRBJ1-1|TRBV18
TGTGCCAGCTCACCACGGGTAACAAACATGAACACTGAAGCTTTCTTT
CASSPRVTNMNTEAFF
>NA|TRBD1|TRBJ1-6|TRBV5-1
TGCGCCAGCAGCTCCCGGGACAGGGGGCTTAGATCACCCCTCCACTTT
CASSSRDRGLRSPLHF
>NA|NA|TRBJ1-1|TRBV27
TGTGCCAGCAGTTTAAGACAGAGCACTGAAGCTTTCTTT
CASSLRQSTEAFF
>NA|NA|TRBJ2-7|TRBV11-2
TGTGCCAGCAGCTCGTTCGGGGGCCACGAGCAGTACTTC
CASSSFGGHEQYF
>NA|NA|TRBJ1-3|TRBV21-1
TGTGCCAGCAGCTTCAAGGGGCCAACTGGAAACACCATATATTTT
CASSFKGPTGNTIYF
>NA|NA|TRBJ1-2|TRBV7-9
TGTGCCAGCAGCCCCCCCCCGGTGGAGGCGAAGGGCTACACCTTC
CASSPPPVEAKGYTF
>NA|NA|TRBJ2-3|TRBV3-1/TRBV3-2
TGTGCCAGCAGTAATAGGAGCACAGATACGCAGTATTTT
CASSNRSTDTQYF
>NA|NA|TRBJ1-5|TRBV16
TGTGCCAGCAGCCAAAACCCGGAGCAGCCCCAGCATTTT
CASSQNPEQPQHF
>NA|TRBD1|TRBJ2-2|TRBV24-1
TGTGCCACCAGTGATCTCGGACAGGGGGCAGATGGGGAGCTGTTTTTT
CATSDLGQGADGELFF
>once|NA|TRBJ1-1|TRBV7-3
TGTGCCAGCAGCTCCTACAAGAACACTGAAGCTTTCTTT
CASSSYKNTEAFF
>once|NA|TRBJ1-4|TRBV10-3
TGTGCCATCAGTGACAGGGGATATGCAACTAATGAAAAACTGTTTTTT
CAISDRGYATNEKLFF
>NA|NA|TRBJ1-2|TRBV6-5
TGTGCCAGCAGGGAGGGGAGAGGGCAGGCCTATGGCTACACCTTC
CASREGRGQAYGYTF
>few|NA|TRBJ1-2|TRBV9
TGTGCCAGCAGCGCCGGACTGACAGACTATGGCTACACCTTC
CASSAGLTDYGYTF
>NA|NA|TRBJ1-6|TRBV27
TGTGCCAGCAGCCTACAGGGAGTCCCCCCCGTATATAATTCACCCCTCCACTTT
CASSLQGVPPVYNSPLHF
>NA|NA|TRBJ2-5|TRBV7-8
TGTGCCAGTCTACCGGCCCTAGGAGAGACCCAGTACTTC
CASLPALGETQYF
>NA|NA|TRBJ2-7|TRBV4-1
TGCGCCAGCAGCCCCGAAGTGGGGGGAGCGGTGTACGAGCAGTACTTC
CASSPEVGGAVYEQYF
>NA|NA|TRBJ2-7|TRBV5-4
TGTGCCAGCAGCGGAGGACTATACGAGCAGTACTTC
CASSGGLYEQYF
>NA|NA|TRBJ2-7|TRBV7-2
TGTGCCAGCAGCTTGGTAGACGAGCAGTACTTC
CASSLVDEQYF
>NA|NA|TRBJ1-6|TRBV6-6
TGTGCCAGCAGTCCACGGGGGCCCACTGGATCACCCCTCCACTTT
CASSPRGPTGSPLHF
>NA|TRBD1|TRBJ2-1|TRBV7-3
TGTGCCAGCAGCCTGACAGGGGGATCCTACAATGAGCAGTTCTTC
CASSLTGGSYNEQFF
>once|NA|TRBJ2-7|TRBV7-8
TGTGCCAGCAGCGACCAGTACGAGCAGTACTTC
CASSDQYEQYF
>NA|NA|TRBJ2-1|TRBV11-2
TGTGCCAGCAGCGCTAGCAGGGGCACTTTGTTGAATGAGCAGTTCTTC
CASSASRGTLLNEQFF
>few|NA|TRBJ2-1|TRBV15
TGTGCCACCAGCAGAGTTCGGACTCATTACAATGAGCAGTTCTTC
CATSRVRTHYNEQFF
>NA|NA|TRBJ1-5|TRBV19
TGTGCCAGTAGTAAGGACTTTCAGCCCCAGCATTTT
CASSKDFQPQHF
>NA|TRBD1|TRBJ1-2|TRBV6-2/TRBV6-3
TGTGCCAGCAGTTACCAGACAGGGATATTGAACTATGGCTACACCTTC
CASSYQTGILNYGYTF
>NA|NA|TRBJ1-2|TRBV5-5
TGTGCCAGCAGCCAGCAGGGACGGAGCTATGGCTACACCTTC
CASSQQGRSYGYTF
>NA|NA|TRBJ1-2|TRBV4-1
TGCGCCAGCAGCCAAGAATTATACAGAGCTAACTATGGCTACACCTTC
CASSQELYRANYGYTF
>once|NA|TRBJ2-1|TRBV18
TGTGCCAGCTCCTGGGGACGAAACTCCTACAATGAGCAGTTCTTC
CASSWGRNSYNEQFF
>NA|NA|TRBJ1-4|TRBV18
TGTGCCAGCTCACCAGGACACAAAAATAATGAAAAACTGTTTTTT
CASSPGHKNNEKLFF
>NA|TRBD2|TRBJ2-7|TRBV7-9
TGTGCCAGCAGCCAACCTAGCGGGGACTACGAGCAGTACTTC
CASSQPSGDYEQYF
>NA|NA|TRBJ1-1|TRBV6-2/TRBV6-3
TGTGCCAGCAGTGACCCAGGGAACACTGAAGCTTTCTTT
CASSDPGNTEAFF
>once|TRBD1|TRBJ1-1|TRBV6-6
TGTGCCAGCAGTACGGACAGGGGGCGAGTATTCGGGGCTTTCTTT
CASSTDRGRVFGAFF
>once|TRBD1|TRBJ2-1|TRBV9
TGTGCCAGCAGCGTAGTGTCGGGGGACAGGGGTAATGAGCAGTTCTTC
CASSVVSGDRGNEQFF
>NA|TRBD1|TRBJ1-2|TRBV7-2
TGTGCCAGCAGCTTAGGCCAGGGGGCTGAGGGCTACACCTTC
CASSLGQGAEGYTF
>once|TRBD1|TRBJ2-2|TRBV5-5
TGTGCCAGCAGCTCGGACAGGATGAACACCGGGGAGCTGTTTTTT
CASSSDRMNTGELFF
>NA|TRBD2|TRBJ2-7|TRBV4-3
TGCGCCAGCAGCCCAGGGCGGGGGTCCTACGAGCAGTACTTC
CASSPGRGSYEQYF
>NA|NA|TRBJ2-1|TRBV5-4
TGTGCCAGCAGCCCGGGCGGCGGGGGCCCCATGGATGAGCAGTTCTTC
CASSPGGGGPMDEQFF
>NA|NA|TRBJ1-1|TRBV10-3
TGTGCCATCAGTCCCACACCGATTACTGAAGCTTTCTTT
CAISPTPITEAFF
>NA|NA|TRBJ1-1|TRBV12-5
TGTGCTAGTGGTTTGGATGGACAGCCTACCGGTGATCGGGCTTTCTTT
CASGLDGQPTGDRAFF
>NA|NA|TRBJ1-1|TRBV10-3
TGTGCCATCAGTCCCGGGTTGGGGGGAACTGAAGCTTTCTTT
CAISPGLGGTEAFF
>NA|NA|TRBJ2-4|TRBV7-9
TGTGCCAGCAGCCCAGACCGTCTCGACATTCAGTACTTC
CASSPDRLDIQYF
>NA|NA|TRBJ2-1|TRBV15
TGTGCCACCAGCAGGGACTCCCGGCAGTTCTTC
CATSRDSRQFF